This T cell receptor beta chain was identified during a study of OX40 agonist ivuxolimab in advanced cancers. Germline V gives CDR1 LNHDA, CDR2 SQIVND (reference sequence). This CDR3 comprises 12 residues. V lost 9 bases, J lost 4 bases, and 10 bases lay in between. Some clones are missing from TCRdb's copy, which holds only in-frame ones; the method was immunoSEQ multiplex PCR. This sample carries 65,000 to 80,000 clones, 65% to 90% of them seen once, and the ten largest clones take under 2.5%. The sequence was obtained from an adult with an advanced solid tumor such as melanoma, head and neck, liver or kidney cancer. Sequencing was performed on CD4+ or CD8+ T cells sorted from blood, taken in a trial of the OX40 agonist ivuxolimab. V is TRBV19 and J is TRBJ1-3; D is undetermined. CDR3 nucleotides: TGTGCCAGCCGGGCGGAGGGAAACACCATATATTTT. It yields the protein CASRAEGNTIYF.